This T cell receptor (beta chain) appears in the sequencing data of a study of cytomegalovirus exposure and HLA in healthy donors. Study outcomes and limitations: Some TCR beta chains (approximately 180 of them) were listed as cytomegalovirus-associated.

This table comes from immunoSEQ multiplex PCR, and its TCRdb copy is limited to in-frame clones, with some not included. Of over 250,000 clones in the sample, about 90% were seen once. The junction had 5 bases not matched to a gene; V was cut back by 3 bases and J by 0 bases. This CDR3 comprises 16 residues. In germline, CDR1 is SGDLS, CDR2 YYNGEE. Points on this clone: What it recognizes is unknown.

The origin of this receptor is a woman aged 25-40 years in good health and CMV-seropositive. The chain carries TRBV9 and TRBJ2-2, with 7 nucleotides matching TRBD2. Sample: PBMCs. CDR3 sequence: CASSGAGESNTGELFF. CDR3 bases: TGTGCCAGCAGCGGGGCGGGGGAGTCGAACACCGGGGAGCTGTTTTTT.